A selection of T cell receptor beta chains follows, all from one sample in a study of blood T cell repertoires in COVID-19. Produced via immunoSEQ multiplex PCR; TCRdb's table is partial and in-frame only. The table includes 200,000 to 250,000 clones, nearly 90% detected once. The sample consisted of PBMCs or T cells enriched from blood (not recorded which). The receptor set was obtained from a man aged 30 to 45 who had been exposed to COVID-19. Both conserved end residues are trimmed from each CDR3. Where a row states a size, it is once, few, many or the class of an expanded clone; other rows omit it.

clone size	V gene	J gene	CDR3 protein
NA	TRBV5-1	TRBJ1-1	ASSRGDTGANRPEAF
NA	TRBV19	TRBJ2-3	ASSIDLRTDTQY
NA	TRBV19	TRBJ1-2	ASSFRQGSGYT
NA	TRBV27	TRBJ2-3	ASRTGGLRDTQY
NA	TRBV7-3	TRBJ2-1	ASSITGTSDVYEQF
NA	TRBV25-1	TRBJ2-2	ASSERNTGELF
NA	TRBV3-1/TRBV3-2	TRBJ1-4	ASSLVRDRWGPEKLF
NA	TRBV5-3	TRBJ2-3	ARSFPRLAGPLGTDTQY
NA	TRBV5-4	TRBJ2-5	ASSNRDETQY
NA	TRBV9	TRBJ2-1	ASSPMGAGGLNEQF
NA	TRBV5-1	TRBJ2-5	ASSTRDRETQY
NA	TRBV4-2	TRBJ1-3	ASSQATGGSGNTIY
NA	TRBV9	TRBJ2-5	ASSPGLAGGQGVWWETQY
NA	TRBV12-5	TRBJ2-7	ASGLVLTGHNEQY
NA	TRBV7-2	TRBJ1-1	ASSLALSVNTEAF
NA	TRBV6-6	TRBJ1-2	ASSYNRDRDGYT
NA	TRBV11-2	TRBJ2-1	ASSLDDNEQF
NA	TRBV6-1	TRBJ2-2	ASSEEGGAAGELF
few	TRBV5-4	TRBJ1-1	ASSLDRNTEAF
NA	TRBV7-2	TRBJ1-5	ASSPGALGNQPQH
NA	TRBV25-1	TRBJ1-2	ASSEGTYYGYT
NA	TRBV3-1/TRBV3-2	TRBJ2-3	ASSQASGGGQAQY
NA	TRBV30	TRBJ1-2	AWGRNYGYT
NA	TRBV19	TRBJ1-2	ASSRTGGSYGYT
NA	TRBV19	TRBJ1-1	ASSIRGTRGSAF
NA	TRBV2	TRBJ1-6	ATNIVRETGSPLH
NA	TRBV4-2	TRBJ2-3	ASSQDLRGGQDTQY
NA	TRBV5-1	TRBJ1-1	ASRRATGPNTEAF
NA	TRBV30	TRBJ2-5	ACRQNEETQY
NA	TRBV29-1	TRBJ2-7	SVNLSGKQY
NA	TRBV11-2	TRBJ1-2	ASSLDPGTRNNYGYT
few	TRBV3-1/TRBV3-2	TRBJ1-2	ASRPRVGGLTGYT
NA	TRBV6-5	TRBJ2-1	ASSRLAGGDEQF
NA	TRBV14	TRBJ2-7	ASSQDQVYLYEQY
NA	TRBV10-3	TRBJ2-2	AISEPNQKATSPSPTGELF
NA	TRBV4-1	TRBJ1-4	ASSQVPGIRTNEKLF
NA	TRBV11-2	TRBJ2-5	ASSLGGTGGETQY
NA	TRBV5-1	TRBJ2-1	ASSLDRVDEQF
NA	TRBV5-4	TRBJ2-7	ASSSKTSGGGHEQY
NA	TRBV5-6	TRBJ2-2	ASSPGYRGYTGELF